In its sample, the clone carrying this T cell receptor (beta chain) was seen a few times. The record originates from a study of patients and donors after allogeneic stem cell transplantation. TCRdb itself ran the RT-PCR reads through MiXCR, one entry per CDR3 protein. The sample records around 30,000 distinct CDR3 sequences, about 37% being singletons. CDR1 and CDR2 from the germline V gene are LGHNA and YSLEER. This CDR3 is built from 14 residues. V lost 1 base to trimming and J lost 6 bases, with 12 bases between them. Source material: blood, either unsorted or a sorted T cell fraction (not recorded which). The chain has TRBV4-3 and TRBJ1-1, with D hard to call. This clonotype was sampled from a human donor who was either an allogeneic HSCT recipient or a stem cell or donor lymphocyte infusion donor (not recorded which). It is not recorded whose cells these are; they may come from a transplant donor. This chain's CDR3 is CASSQAPAGSEAFF. Written as DNA, the CDR3 is TGCGCCAGCAGCCAAGCCCCGGCAGGCTCTGAAGCTTTCTTT.